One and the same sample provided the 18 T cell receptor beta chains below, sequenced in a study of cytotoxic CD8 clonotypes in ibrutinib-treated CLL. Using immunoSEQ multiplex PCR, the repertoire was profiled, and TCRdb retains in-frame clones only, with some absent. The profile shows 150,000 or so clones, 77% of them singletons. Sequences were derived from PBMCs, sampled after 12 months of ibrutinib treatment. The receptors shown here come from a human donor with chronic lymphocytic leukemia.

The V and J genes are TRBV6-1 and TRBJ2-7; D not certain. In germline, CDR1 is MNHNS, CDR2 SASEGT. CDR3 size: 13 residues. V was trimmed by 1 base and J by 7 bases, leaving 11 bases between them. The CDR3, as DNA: TGTGCCAGCAGTGAAGTTCAGGTCTGGGAGCAGTACTTC. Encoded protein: CASSEVQVWEQYF.

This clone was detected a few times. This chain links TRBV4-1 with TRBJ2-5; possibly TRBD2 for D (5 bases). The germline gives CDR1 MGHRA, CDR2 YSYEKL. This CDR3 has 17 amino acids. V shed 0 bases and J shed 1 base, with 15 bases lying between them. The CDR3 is CASSQDVSGRGQETQYF. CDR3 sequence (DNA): TGCGCCAGCAGCCAAGACGTGAGTGGGAGAGGCCAAGAGACCCAGTACTTC.

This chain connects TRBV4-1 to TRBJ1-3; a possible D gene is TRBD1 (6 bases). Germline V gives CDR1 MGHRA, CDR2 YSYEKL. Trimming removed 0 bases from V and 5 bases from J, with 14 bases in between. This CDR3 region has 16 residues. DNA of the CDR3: TGCGCCAGCAGCCAAGAATATACAGGGACGAGAAACACCATATATTTT. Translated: CASSQEYTGTRNTIYF.

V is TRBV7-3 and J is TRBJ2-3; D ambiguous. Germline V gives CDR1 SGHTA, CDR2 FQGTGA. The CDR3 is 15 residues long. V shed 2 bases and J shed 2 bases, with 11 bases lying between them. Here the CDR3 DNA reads TGTGCCAGCAGCTTAGGCGGCAGGAACACAGATACGCAGTATTTT. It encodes CASSLGGRNTDTQYF.

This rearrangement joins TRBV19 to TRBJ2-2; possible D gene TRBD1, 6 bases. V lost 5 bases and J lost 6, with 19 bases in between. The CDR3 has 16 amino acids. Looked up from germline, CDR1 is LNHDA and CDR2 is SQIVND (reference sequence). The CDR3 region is CASSLPRQGWSGELFF. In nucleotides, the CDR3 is TGTGCCAGTAGTCTACCCCGCCAGGGGTGGTCCGGGGAGCTGTTTTTT. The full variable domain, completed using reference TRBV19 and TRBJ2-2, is DGGITQSPKYLFRKEGQNVTLSCEQNLNHDAMYWYRQDPGQGLRLIYYSQIVNDFQKGDIAEGYSVSREKKESFPLTVTSAQKNPTAFYLCASSLPRQGWSGELFFGEGSRLTVL.

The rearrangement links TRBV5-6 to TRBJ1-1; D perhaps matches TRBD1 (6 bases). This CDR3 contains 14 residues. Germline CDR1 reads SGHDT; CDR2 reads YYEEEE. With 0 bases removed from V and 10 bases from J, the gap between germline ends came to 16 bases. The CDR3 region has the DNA TGTGCCAGCAGCTTGGCGCTGGGGGCGTATACAGCTTTCTTT. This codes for CASSLALGAYTAFF.

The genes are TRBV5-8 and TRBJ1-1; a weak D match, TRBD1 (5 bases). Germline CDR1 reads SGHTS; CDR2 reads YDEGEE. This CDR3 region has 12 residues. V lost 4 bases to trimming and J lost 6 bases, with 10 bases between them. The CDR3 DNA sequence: TGTGCCAGCAGCAATCAGGGATCTGAAGCTTTCTTT. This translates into CASSNQGSEAFF.

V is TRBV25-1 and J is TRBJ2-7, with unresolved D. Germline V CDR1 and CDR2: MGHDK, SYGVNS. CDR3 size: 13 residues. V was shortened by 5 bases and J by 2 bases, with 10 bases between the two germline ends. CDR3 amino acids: CASSLPGPYEQYF. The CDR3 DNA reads TGTGCCAGCAGTTTGCCAGGACCCTACGAGCAGTACTTC.

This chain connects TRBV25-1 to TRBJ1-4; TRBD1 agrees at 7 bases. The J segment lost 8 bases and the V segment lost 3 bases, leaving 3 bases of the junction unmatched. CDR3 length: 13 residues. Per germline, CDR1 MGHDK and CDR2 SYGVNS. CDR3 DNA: TGTGCCAGCAGTGACCAGGGGGGAGAAAAACTGTTTTTT. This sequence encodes CASSDQGGEKLFF.

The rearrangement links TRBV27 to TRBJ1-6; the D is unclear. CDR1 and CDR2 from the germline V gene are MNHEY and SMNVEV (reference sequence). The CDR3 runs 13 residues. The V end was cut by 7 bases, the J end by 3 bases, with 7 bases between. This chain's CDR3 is CASKKDYNSPLHF. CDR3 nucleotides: TGTGCCAGCAAGAAAGACTATAATTCACCCCTCCACTTT.

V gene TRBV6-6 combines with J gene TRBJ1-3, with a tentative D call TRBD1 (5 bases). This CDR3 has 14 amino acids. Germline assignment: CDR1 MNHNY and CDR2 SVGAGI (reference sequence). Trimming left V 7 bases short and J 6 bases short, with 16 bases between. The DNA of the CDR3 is TGTGCCAGCACTCTCGTCGCAGGGTTAAACACCATATATTTT. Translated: CASTLVAGLNTIYF.

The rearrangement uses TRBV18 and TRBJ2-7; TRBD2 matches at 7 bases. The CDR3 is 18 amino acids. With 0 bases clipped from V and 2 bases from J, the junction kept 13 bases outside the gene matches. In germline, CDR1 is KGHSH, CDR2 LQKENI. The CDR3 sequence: CASSPPKNPGTSAYEQYF. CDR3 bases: TGTGCCAGCTCACCACCTAAAAACCCCGGTACTAGCGCCTACGAGCAGTACTTC.

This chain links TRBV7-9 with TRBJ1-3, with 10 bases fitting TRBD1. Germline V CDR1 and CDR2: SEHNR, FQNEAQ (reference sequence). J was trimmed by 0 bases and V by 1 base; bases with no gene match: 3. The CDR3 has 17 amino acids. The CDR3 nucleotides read TGTGCCAGCAGCTTAGTGGGACAGGGGCTCTCTGGAAACACCATATATTTT. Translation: CASSLVGQGLSGNTIYF.

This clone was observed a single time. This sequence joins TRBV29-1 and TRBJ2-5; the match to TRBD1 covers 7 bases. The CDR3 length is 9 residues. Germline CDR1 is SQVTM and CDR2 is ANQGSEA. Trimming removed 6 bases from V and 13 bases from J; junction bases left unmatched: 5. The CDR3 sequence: CSVGTARYF. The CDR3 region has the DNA TGCAGCGTGGGGACAGCCCGGTACTTC.

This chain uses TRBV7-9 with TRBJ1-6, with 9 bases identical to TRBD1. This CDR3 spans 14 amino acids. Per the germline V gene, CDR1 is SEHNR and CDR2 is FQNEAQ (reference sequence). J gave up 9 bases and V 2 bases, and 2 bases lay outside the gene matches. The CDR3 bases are TGTGCCAGCAGCTTATACAGGGGGCTTTCACCCCTCCACTTT. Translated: CASSLYRGLSPLHF.

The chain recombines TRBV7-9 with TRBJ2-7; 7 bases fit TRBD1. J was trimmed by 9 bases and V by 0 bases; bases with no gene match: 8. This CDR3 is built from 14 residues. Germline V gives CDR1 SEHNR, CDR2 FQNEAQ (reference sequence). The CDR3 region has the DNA TGTGCCAGCAGCTTAGCAAGGCAGGGGGATCTGCAGTACTTC. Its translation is CASSLARQGDLQYF.

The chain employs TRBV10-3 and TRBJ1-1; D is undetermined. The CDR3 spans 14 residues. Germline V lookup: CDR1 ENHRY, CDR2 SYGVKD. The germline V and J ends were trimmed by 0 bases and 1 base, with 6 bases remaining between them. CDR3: CAISESTANTEAFF. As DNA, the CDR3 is TGTGCCATCAGTGAGTCCACGGCGAACACTGAAGCTTTCTTT.

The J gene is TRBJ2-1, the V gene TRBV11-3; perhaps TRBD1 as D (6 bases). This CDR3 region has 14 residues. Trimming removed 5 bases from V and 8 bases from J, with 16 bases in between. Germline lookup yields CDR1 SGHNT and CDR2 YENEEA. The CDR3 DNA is TGTGCCAGCAGCCGCGGTCAGGGGTACCATGAGCAGTTCTTC. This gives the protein CASSRGQGYHEQFF.